Sequencing of this T cell receptor (beta chain) was carried out in a study of blood T cell repertoires in COVID-19. Profiling relied on immunoSEQ multiplex PCR, and the TCRdb table lists in-frame clones only, not all of them. The sample lists about 300,000 clones, roughly 85% seen once, with approximately 1.9% in the top ten. The CDR3 has 13 residues. Specimen: PBMCs or T cells enriched from blood (not recorded which). The V and J genes are TRBV21-1 and TRBJ1-1; TRBD1 was called by the table and not checked on the DNA. TRBV21-1 constitutes a pseudogene. The sequence was collected from a woman younger than 45 who had been exposed to COVID-19. The CDR3 nucleotides read TGTGCCAGCAGCCGTACACAGAACACTGAAGCTTTCTTT. Protein product: CASSRTQNTEAFF.